The clone carrying this T cell receptor beta chain was counted only a few times. In TCRdb, the RT-PCR reads were re-called with MiXCR into one record per CDR3 protein. The repertoire consists of about 680,000 distinct CDR3 sequences, with over 12% occurring once and the leading ten covering roughly 3.9%. CDR1 and CDR2 (germline): DFQATT, SNEGSKA (reference sequence). The CDR3 consists of 12 residues. Deletions cut 6 bases from V and 7 bases from J, with 15 bases between. The sample was memory CD4+ T cells from blood. This TCR came from a female donor in good health, serving as a healthy control. The gene calls are TRBV20-1 and TRBJ1-1, with D perhaps matching TRBD1 (6 bases). The CDR3 DNA follows: TGCAGTGCATATGAGGGGGTGGTTGAAGCTTTCTTT. Translated: CSAYEGVVEAFF.